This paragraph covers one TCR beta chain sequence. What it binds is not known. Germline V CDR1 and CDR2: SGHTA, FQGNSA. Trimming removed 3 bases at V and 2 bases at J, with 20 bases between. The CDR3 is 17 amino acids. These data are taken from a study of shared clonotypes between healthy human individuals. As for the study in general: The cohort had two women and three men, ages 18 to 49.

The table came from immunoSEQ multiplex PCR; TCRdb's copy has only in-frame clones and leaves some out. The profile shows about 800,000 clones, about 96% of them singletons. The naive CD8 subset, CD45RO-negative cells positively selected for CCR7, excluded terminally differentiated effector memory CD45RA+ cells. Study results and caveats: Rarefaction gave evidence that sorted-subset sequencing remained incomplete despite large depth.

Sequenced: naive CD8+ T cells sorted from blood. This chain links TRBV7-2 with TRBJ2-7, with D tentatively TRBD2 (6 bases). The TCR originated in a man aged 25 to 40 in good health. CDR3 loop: CASSFGASAIGPYEQYF. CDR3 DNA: TGTGCCAGCAGCTTCGGGGCTAGCGCGATAGGTCCCTACGAGCAGTACTTC.